This T cell receptor (beta chain) originates from a study of long-term antiretroviral therapy in people with HIV. Survey level was the resolution at which the v3.0 immunoSEQ assay ran. Sequencing targeted 40,000-50,000 T-cell genomes per sample. Clones were sequenced by immunoSEQ multiplex PCR, and TCRdb holds only the in-frame ones, with some missing. The sample contains approximately 6,500 clones, 65% to 75% of which appear only once. The CDR3 is 12 amino acids. Deletions cut 6 bases from V and 0 bases from J, with 0 bases between. CDR1 and CDR2 from the germline V gene are SNHLY and FYNNEI. The genes are TRBV2 and TRBJ2-6, with D uncertain. The input for sequencing was unsorted PBMCs, taken approximately eleven months before starting antiretroviral therapy. The TCR was taken from a man aged 35 to 55 with HIV. CDR3 DNA sequence: TGTGCCAGCAGCTCTGGGGCCAACGTCCTGACTTTC. Translation: CASSSGANVLTF.